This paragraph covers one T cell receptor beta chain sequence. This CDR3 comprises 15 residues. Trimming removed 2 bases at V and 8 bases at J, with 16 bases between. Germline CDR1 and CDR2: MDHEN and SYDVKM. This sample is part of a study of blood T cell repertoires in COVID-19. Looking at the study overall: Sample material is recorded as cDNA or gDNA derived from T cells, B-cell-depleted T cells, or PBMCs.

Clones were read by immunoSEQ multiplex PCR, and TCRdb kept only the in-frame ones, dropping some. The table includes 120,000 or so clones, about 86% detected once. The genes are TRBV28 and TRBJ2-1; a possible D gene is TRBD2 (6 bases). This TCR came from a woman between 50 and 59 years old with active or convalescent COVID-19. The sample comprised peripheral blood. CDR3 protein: CASSLPGGTSYEQFF. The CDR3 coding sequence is TGTGCCAGCAGTTTACCCGGCGGGACTTCCTATGAGCAGTTCTTC.